Below, one TCR beta chain is given with its context. These data come from a study of cytotoxic CD8 clonotypes in ibrutinib-treated CLL. Study at large: After median around 70 months, approximately 15 stayed in remission, around twelve progressed; responses around 24 partial, 2 complete. Response specimens were obtained following a median treatment duration of 12 months, with a range of 6 to 36.

Sequencing was designed to attain a depth spanning 1 in 200,000 to 1 in 1 million T cells. TCRdb's table, derived via immunoSEQ multiplex PCR, lists solely in-frame clones and lacks some. Seen here are around 300,000 clones, around four fifths observed once, and the top ten hold under 8.5%. The source of this sequence is a human donor with chronic lymphocytic leukemia. The source was PBMCs, collected before ibrutinib treatment.

CDR3 loop: CAINPSQASGELFF. The CDR3 DNA follows: TGTGCCATCAACCCATCGCAGGCGTCCGGGGAGCTGTTTTTT. The rearrangement links TRBV28 to TRBJ2-2; the D is unclear. This CDR3 is 14 amino acids long. CDR1 and CDR2 (germline): MDHEN, SYDVKM. Trimming stripped 10 bases from V and 6 bases from J, with 18 bases between.